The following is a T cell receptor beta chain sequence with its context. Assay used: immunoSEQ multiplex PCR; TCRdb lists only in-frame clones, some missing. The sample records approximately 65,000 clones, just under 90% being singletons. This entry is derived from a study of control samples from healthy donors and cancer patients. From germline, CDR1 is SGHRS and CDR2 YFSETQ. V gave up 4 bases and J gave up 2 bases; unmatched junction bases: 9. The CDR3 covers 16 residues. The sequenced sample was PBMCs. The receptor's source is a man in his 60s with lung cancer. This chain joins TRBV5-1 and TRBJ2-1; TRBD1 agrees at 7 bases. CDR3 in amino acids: CASSRTGEPPYNEQFF. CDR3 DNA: TGCGCCAGCAGCAGAACAGGGGAACCCCCCTACAATGAGCAGTTCTTC.